The 32 T cell receptor beta chains reported below all come from one sample, sequenced in a study of T cell responses to AZD1222 COVID-19 vaccine. Measured with immunoSEQ multiplex PCR; TCRdb has only the in-frame clones, and not every one. This sample has around 99,000 clones; 87% occur once, and the top ten carry around 4.4%. The sequencing used peripheral blood, collected on day 0 of AZD1222 vaccination. The receptor set was obtained from an adult in good health.

The V call is TRBV30, the J call TRBJ1-5; perhaps TRBD1 as D (6 bases). This CDR3 is 13 amino acids long. The germline CDR1 and CDR2 sequences are GTSNPN and SVGIG (reference sequence). V was trimmed by 3 bases and J by 4 bases, leaving 10 bases between them. The CDR3 DNA reads as TGTGCCTGGAGCAGACAGGATAATCAGCCCCAGCATTTT. Translating it yields CAWSRQDNQPQHF.

This sequence joins TRBV5-1 and TRBJ2-2; D unresolved. This CDR3 region has 13 residues. Between the trimmed V and J ends, which lost 4 bases and 6 bases, there was a span of 10 bases. Per germline, CDR1 SGHRS and CDR2 YFSETQ. The CDR3 DNA sequence: TGCGCCAGCAGCCCGATGGGATCCGGGGAGCTGTTTTTT. This encodes CASSPMGSGELFF.

The rearrangement uses TRBV30 and TRBJ1-4; 8 bases are a match to TRBD1. Germline loops: CDR1 GTSNPN, CDR2 SVGIG (reference sequence). The CDR3 runs 14 residues. The V and J ends lost 0 bases and 7 bases, in that order; junction bases with no gene match: 4. CDR3 sequence (DNA): TGTGCCTGGAGTGTAGGACAGGGTGTTGAAAAACTGTTTTTT. It translates to CAWSVGQGVEKLFF.

This clone has more than one count but fewer than ten. This sequence joins TRBV9 and TRBJ2-7; the D gene is possibly TRBD1 (6 bases). Trimming stripped 0 bases from V and 3 bases from J, with 13 bases between. Germline CDR1 is SGDLS and CDR2 is YYNGEE. CDR3 length equals 15 residues. The CDR3 DNA reads TGTGCCAGCAGCGTAGGGGGGCAGGGGAACTACGAGCAGTACTTC. This codes for CASSVGGQGNYEQYF.

The chain couples TRBV5-4 to TRBJ1-2, with D uncertain. The CDR3 totals 14 residues. Germline V CDR1 and CDR2: SGHNT, YYREEE (reference sequence). Deletions cut 1 base from V and 4 bases from J, with 11 bases between. The CDR3 DNA follows: TGTGCCAGCAGCTTGCAAGACTTAAGCTATGGCTACACCTTC. Translated, it gives CASSLQDLSYGYTF.

The gene calls are TRBV6-2 or TRBV6-3 and TRBJ1-2, with D possibly TRBD1 on 6 matching bases. The ends were cut back, 2 bases at V and 3 bases at J, with 16 bases in the middle. CDR1 and CDR2 from the germline V gene are MNHEY and SVGEGT. This CDR3 is 16 amino acids long. CDR3 in amino acids: CASSYQRQVVYYGYTF. The CDR3 coding sequence is TGTGCCAGCAGTTACCAACGACAGGTCGTCTACTATGGCTACACCTTC.

The gene calls are TRBV7-3 and TRBJ2-1; the D is unclear. The V and J ends lost 2 bases and 0 bases respectively, with 8 bases between them. The germline V gene has CDR1 SGHTA and CDR2 FQGTGA. This CDR3 region has 15 residues. This CDR3 reads CASSLGDYSYNEQFF. The CDR3 nucleotides read TGTGCCAGCAGCTTAGGGGATTACTCCTACAATGAGCAGTTCTTC. Together with reference TRBV7-3 and TRBJ2-1, the CDR3 gives the full variable domain: GAGVSQTPSNKVTEKGKYVELRCDPISGHTALYWYRQSLGQGPEFLIYFQGTGAADDSGLPNDRFFAVRPEGSVSTLKIQRTERGDSAVYLCASSLGDYSYNEQFFGPGTRLTVL.

The chain links TRBV21-1 to TRBJ1-3; the D call of TRBD1 is as the table states it, not checked on the DNA. TRBV21-1 is marked as a pseudogene. CDR3 length equals 16 residues. The CDR3 coding sequence is TGTGCCAGCAGCAAAGGAGGACAGGTGCGCGGAAACACCATATATTTT. Amino acids: CASSKGGQVRGNTIYF.

The chain recombines TRBV7-9 with TRBJ1-1; D not certain. The CDR3 runs to 14 residues. V gave up 1 base and J gave up 0 bases, with 6 bases separating them. Germline-derived CDR1 and CDR2 are SEHNR and FQNEAQ (reference sequence). CDR3 loop: CASSLGRMNTEAFF. In DNA, the CDR3 is TGTGCCAGCAGCTTAGGGCGGATGAACACTGAAGCTTTCTTT.

This clone showed up just once. This chain joins TRBV9 and TRBJ2-7; TRBD2 is a possible D gene (5 bases). Germline values: CDR1 SGDLS, CDR2 YYNGEE. V lost 0 bases and J 6 bases, leaving 10 bases between the germline ends. This CDR3 comprises 13 residues. CDR3 in DNA: TGTGCCAGCAGCGTAGGGGGAGTTACCGAGCAGTACTTC. The encoded protein is CASSVGGVTEQYF.

The chain is built from TRBV7-9 and TRBJ1-1; maybe TRBD1 (5 bases). The germline V and J ends were trimmed by 8 bases and 2 bases, with 15 bases remaining between them. Germline assignment: CDR1 SEHNR and CDR2 FQNEAQ (reference sequence). CDR3 length equals 14 residues. CDR3 sequence reads: CASLRDSINTEAFF. CDR3 nucleotide sequence: TGTGCCAGCCTCCGGGACTCGATCAACACTGAAGCTTTCTTT.

The gene calls are TRBV19 and TRBJ1-1; no clear D. Germline CDR1 and CDR2: LNHDA and SQIVND (reference sequence). Between the trimmed V and J ends, which lost 5 bases and 0 bases, there was a span of 13 bases. The CDR3 has 15 residues. The chain's CDR3 is CASSARPGLNTEAFF. CDR3 nucleotide sequence: TGTGCCAGTAGTGCTCGACCCGGATTGAACACTGAAGCTTTCTTT.

This clone was observed a handful of times. The chain uses TRBV11-3 and TRBJ2-2; 7 bases agree with TRBD2. The CDR3 has 15 amino acids. V shed 4 bases and J 5 bases; nucleotides not matched to a gene: 7. The germline V gene encodes CDR1 SGHNT and CDR2 YENEEA. The DNA of the CDR3 is TGTGCCAGCAGCTCCCAGCGGGACGGTACCGGGGAGCTGTTTTTT. Translated: CASSSQRDGTGELFF.

This chain links TRBV20-1 with TRBJ2-7; D uncertain. CDR3 length equals 12 residues. Germline V gene data show CDR1 as DFQATT and CDR2 as SNEGSKA (reference sequence). The ends were cut back, 3 bases at V and 3 bases at J, with 9 bases in the middle. The CDR3 reads CSASKPVYEQYF. CDR3 nucleotide sequence: TGCAGTGCTAGTAAGCCCGTCTACGAGCAGTACTTC.

The chain links TRBV10-3 to TRBJ2-5; 8 bases fit TRBD2. J lost 1 base, V lost 3 bases, and 7 bases had no gene match. The CDR3 covers 16 residues. CDR1 and CDR2 (germline): ENHRY, SYGVKD. This CDR3 is CAISDPPGGGQETQYF. CDR3 coding DNA: TGTGCCATCAGTGACCCTCCGGGGGGGGGCCAAGAGACCCAGTACTTC.

The rearrangement joins TRBV7-2 to TRBJ1-3; D perhaps matches TRBD1 (5 bases). Germline V CDR1 and CDR2: SGHTA, FQGNSA. The CDR3 has 13 residues. V was clipped by 5 bases and J by 8 bases, with 13 bases between them. The CDR3 loop reads CASSQDRGDTIYF. The CDR3 DNA is TGTGCCAGCAGCCAGGACCGGGGCGACACCATATATTTT.

This chain uses TRBV18 with TRBJ1-4; D gene uncertain. The CDR3 runs 15 residues. V lost 3 bases, J lost 6 bases, and 14 bases lay in between. CDR1 is KGHSH, CDR2 LQKENI, per germline. The CDR3 spells CASSPGTVGHEKLFF. Here the CDR3 DNA reads TGTGCCAGCTCACCGGGCACAGTTGGGCATGAAAAACTGTTTTTT.

The rearrangement uses TRBV7-2 and TRBJ1-4; 9 nucleotides line up with TRBD1. V lost 5 bases and J lost 7; bases outside the gene matches: 8. CDR1 SGHTA and CDR2 FQGNSA come from the germline V gene. This CDR3 contains 15 residues. In DNA, the CDR3 is TGTGCCAGCAGCCCGACGACAGGGGGAATTGAAAAACTGTTTTTT. It specifies CASSPTTGGIEKLFF.

The genes are TRBV2 and TRBJ2-6; 7 nucleotides agree with TRBD2. V was clipped by 9 bases and J by 2 bases; unmatched bases: 1. Germline V gene data show CDR1 as SNHLY and CDR2 as FYNNEI. This CDR3 has 13 residues. CDR3 protein: CARAGTGANVLTF. CDR3 in DNA: TGTGCCAGAGCGGGAACTGGGGCCAACGTCCTGACTTTC.

This clone has a single count. This sequence joins TRBV29-1 and TRBJ1-1; TRBD1 is a possible D gene (6 bases). The germline CDR1 and CDR2 sequences are SQVTM and ANQGSEA. The CDR3 sequence is 15 residues long. Trimming took 6 bases from V and 8 from J, leaving 25 bases between them. CDR3 coding DNA: TGCAGCGTGGCGGGGGCCGGCGGGCTCGACTACGAAGCTTTCTTT. As protein: CSVAGAGGLDYEAFF.

The chain links TRBV2 to TRBJ2-2; D perhaps matches TRBD1 (5 bases). CDR3 length: 15 residues. V gave up 2 bases and J gave up 1 base, with 8 bases separating them. From germline, CDR1 is SNHLY and CDR2 FYNNEI. Here the CDR3 DNA reads TGTGCCAGCAGTGAACAAAGGGGGAACACCGGGGAGCTGTTTTTT. Its protein product is CASSEQRGNTGELFF.

This sequence joins TRBV7-9 and TRBJ2-7, with 8 nucleotides matching TRBD1. Looked up from germline, CDR1 is SEHNR and CDR2 is FQNEAQ (reference sequence). J gave up 5 bases and V 5 bases, and 5 bases lay outside the gene matches. This CDR3 contains 13 residues. CDR3 sequence: CASSRTGSDEQYF. For the CDR3, the DNA is TGTGCCAGCAGCAGGACAGGGTCCGACGAGCAGTACTTC.

The V and J genes are TRBV5-1 and TRBJ2-1; 7 bases line up with TRBD1. The CDR3 is made up of 16 amino acids. The V gene's germline CDR1 is SGHRS and CDR2 YFSETQ. V shed 0 bases, J shed 1 base, and the junction held 4 bases outside the gene matches. CDR3 protein: CASSLAVTGSYNEQFF. As DNA, the CDR3 is TGCGCCAGCAGCTTGGCCGTGACAGGGTCCTACAATGAGCAGTTCTTC. The complete variable domain, with remaining parts taken from reference TRBV5-1 and TRBJ2-1, reads KAGVTQTPRYLIKTRGQQVTLSCSPISGHRSVSWYQQTPGQGLQFLFEYFSETQRNKGNFPGRFSGRQFSNSRSEMNVSTLELGDSALYLCASSLAVTGSYNEQFFGPGTRLTVL.

This clone has more than one count but fewer than ten. The chain has TRBV23-1 and TRBJ1-5, with unresolved D. TRBV23-1 is an open reading frame whose function is uncertain. Deletions cut 2 bases from V and 0 bases from J, with 23 bases between. This CDR3 contains 20 residues. For the CDR3, the DNA is TGCGCCAGCAGTCAACCCGTCCGGCAGCTAACTCCTTATAGCAATCAGCCCCAGCATTTT. As protein: CASSQPVRQLTPYSNQPQHF.

There are a few counts of this clone. This chain links TRBV30 with TRBJ1-2; TRBD1 is a possible D gene (6 bases). The germline gives CDR1 GTSNPN, CDR2 SVGIG (reference sequence). V lost 0 bases to trimming and J lost 6 bases, with 17 bases between them. This CDR3 region has 15 residues. DNA for the CDR3: TGTGCCTGGAGTGTCACGGGGGCCCGGGGAGATGGCTACACCTTC. Translating gives CAWSVTGARGDGYTF.

V usage is TRBV5-1 and J usage is TRBJ2-5; D is unclear. The CDR3 runs to 14 residues. V was pared by 2 bases and J by 1 base, with 9 bases between. Germline CDR1 is SGHRS and CDR2 is YFSETQ. Written as DNA, the CDR3 is TGCGCCAGCAGCTTCTCCCGTCTCCAAGAGACCCAGTACTTC. It is translated as CASSFSRLQETQYF.

The rearrangement joins TRBV5-8 to TRBJ2-1, with D possibly being TRBD1 or TRBD2 (7 bases each). The CDR3 has 15 residues. V was trimmed by 5 bases and J by 4 bases, leaving 16 bases between them. Germline V CDR1 and CDR2: SGHTS, YDEGEE. CDR3 protein: CASRIGQGGYNEQFF. CDR3 sequence (DNA): TGTGCCAGCAGAATAGGGCAGGGGGGGTACAATGAGCAGTTCTTC. Filled out from reference TRBV5-8 and TRBJ2-1, the complete variable domain reads EAGVTQSPTHLIKTRGQQATLRCSPISGHTSVYWYQQALGLGLQFLLWYDEGEERNRGNFPPRFSGRQFPNYSSELNVNALELEDSALYLCASRIGQGGYNEQFFGPGTRLTVL.

Written as DNA, the CDR3 is TGCAGCGTCTCTCGGACCGTCTCTGGAAACACCATATATTTT. This codes for CSVSRTVSGNTIYF. The gene calls are TRBV29-1 and TRBJ1-3; no reliable D call. V lost 6 bases to trimming and J lost 0 bases, with 12 bases between them. This CDR3 contains 14 residues. In germline, CDR1 is SQVTM, CDR2 ANQGSEA.

The V and J genes are TRBV5-1 and TRBJ2-7; weak D call: TRBD1 (5 bases). Germline values: CDR1 SGHRS, CDR2 YFSETQ. V lost 7 bases and J lost 6, with 20 bases in between. The CDR3 length is 14 residues. This CDR3 is CASFEGARYGEQYF. CDR3 sequence (DNA): TGCGCCAGCTTTGAAGGGGCTAGATACGGCGAGCAGTACTTC.

V gene TRBV3-1 (or the pseudogene TRBV3-2) combines with J gene TRBJ2-7; 10 nucleotides align to TRBD1. V was clipped by 5 bases and J by 1 base; unmatched bases: 5. CDR3 length equals 15 residues. Germline CDR1 and CDR2: LGHDT and YNNKEL (reference sequence). CDR3 nucleotide sequence: TGTGCCAGCAGCAAGGGACAGGGGCGTTCCTACGAGCAGTACTTC. Its translation is CASSKGQGRSYEQYF.

The J gene is TRBJ1-5, the V gene TRBV4-3, with D unresolved. Trimming pared 0 bases from V and 6 bases from J, leaving 6 bases between. The germline V gene encodes CDR1 LGHNA and CDR2 YSLEER. The CDR3 consists of 13 residues. CDR3 coding DNA: TGCGCCAGCAGCCAAGATATCAGTCAGCCCCAGCATTTT. This translates into CASSQDISQPQHF.

The J gene is TRBJ1-5, the V gene TRBV12-3 or TRBV12-4; D ambiguous. The V and J ends lost 3 bases and 4 bases respectively, with 4 bases between them. This CDR3 region has 12 residues. CDR3 residues: CASSLGNQPQHF. The CDR3 region has the DNA TGTGCCAGCAGTTTGGGAAATCAGCCCCAGCATTTT.